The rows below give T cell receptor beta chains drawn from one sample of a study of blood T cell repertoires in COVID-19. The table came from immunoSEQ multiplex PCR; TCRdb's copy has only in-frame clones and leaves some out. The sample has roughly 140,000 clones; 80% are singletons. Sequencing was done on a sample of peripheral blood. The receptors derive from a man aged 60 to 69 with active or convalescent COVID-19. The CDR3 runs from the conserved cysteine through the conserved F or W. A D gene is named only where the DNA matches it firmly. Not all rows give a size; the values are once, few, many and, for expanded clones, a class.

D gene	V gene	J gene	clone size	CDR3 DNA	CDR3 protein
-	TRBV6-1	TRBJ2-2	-	TGTGCCAGCAGTGACCGTTGGGGGGGCTTAGGCGGGGAGCTGTTTTTT	CASSDRWGGLGGELFF
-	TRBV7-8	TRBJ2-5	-	TGTGCCAGCAGCTTAGCTGAGGGATTTCAAGAGACCCAGTACTTC	CASSLAEGFQETQYF
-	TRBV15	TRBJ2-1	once	TGTGCCACCAGCACTTCTGATGAGCAGTTCTTC	CATSTSDEQFF
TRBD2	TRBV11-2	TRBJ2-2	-	TGTGCCAGCAGCTTTGGTGCGGGGGGGACCGGGGAGCTGTTTTTT	CASSFGAGGTGELFF
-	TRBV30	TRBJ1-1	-	TGTGCCTGGAGTCCACGGGGAGGGGTGAACACTGAAGCTTTCTTT	CAWSPRGGVNTEAFF
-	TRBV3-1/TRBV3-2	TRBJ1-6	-	TGTGCCAGCAGCTCCCGGACAGAAGGGGCACCCCTCCACTTT	CASSSRTEGAPLHF
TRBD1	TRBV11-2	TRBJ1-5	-	TGTGCCAGCAGCCCGCCGACAGGGAATCAGCCCCAGCATTTT	CASSPPTGNQPQHF
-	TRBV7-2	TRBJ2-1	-	TGTGCCAGCAGCCCCTGGGCAGGGGGAGGCAATGAGCAGTTCTTC	CASSPWAGGGNEQFF
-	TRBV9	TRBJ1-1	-	TGTGCCAGCAGCTTAGGACAGCACCAGAACACTGAAGCTTTCTTT	CASSLGQHQNTEAFF
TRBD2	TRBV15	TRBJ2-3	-	TGTGCCACCAGCGAAGCGGGAGGGCCCACAGATACGCAGTATTTT	CATSEAGGPTDTQYF
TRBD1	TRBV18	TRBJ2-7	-	TGTGCCAGCTCAGACGACAGGGACGAGCAGTACTTC	CASSDDRDEQYF
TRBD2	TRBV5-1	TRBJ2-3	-	TGCGCCAGCAGGCCGGGACTAACTAGCACAGATACGCAGTATTTT	CASRPGLTSTDTQYF
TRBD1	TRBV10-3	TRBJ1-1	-	TGTGCCATCAGTGCCACCAGGGGGGCGAACACTGAAGCTTTCTTT	CAISATRGANTEAFF
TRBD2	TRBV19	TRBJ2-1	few	TGTGCCAGTAGGGGGACTATCAATGAGCAGTTCTTC	CASRGTINEQFF
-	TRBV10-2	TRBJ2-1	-	TGCGCCAGCAGAGAAGGGGCCTGGCGATTGGCGAATGAGCAGTTCTTC	CASREGAWRLANEQFF
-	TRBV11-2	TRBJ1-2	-	TGTGCCAGCAGCTTAGATCGGCAGGGTAACTATGGCTACACCTTC	CASSLDRQGNYGYTF
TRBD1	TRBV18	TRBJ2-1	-	TGTGCCAGCTCACCACCCTCGGGACAGAGCAATGAGCAGTTCTTC	CASSPPSGQSNEQFF
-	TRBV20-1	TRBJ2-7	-	TGCAGTGCTAGTAATGGACAGACCTACGAGCAGTACTTC	CSASNGQTYEQYF
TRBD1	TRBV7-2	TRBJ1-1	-	TGTGCCAGCAGCTTAGCGTGGGGACAGGTGGGGAACACTGAAGCTTTCTTT	CASSLAWGQVGNTEAFF
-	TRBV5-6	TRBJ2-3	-	TGTGCCAGCAGCTTGGGGACAGCCACAGATACGCAGTATTTT	CASSLGTATDTQYF
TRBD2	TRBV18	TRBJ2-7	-	TGTGCCAGCTCACCGGCCGGGACTAGCGGCTACGAGCAGTACTTC	CASSPAGTSGYEQYF
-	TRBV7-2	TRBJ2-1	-	TGTGCCAGCAGCTCTCCAGGGGCTGGTGAGCAGTTCTTC	CASSSPGAGEQFF
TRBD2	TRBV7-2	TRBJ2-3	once	TGTGCCAGCAGCTTGGGGGGACTAGCGGGAGTATCGCAGTATTTT	CASSLGGLAGVSQYF
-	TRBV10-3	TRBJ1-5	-	TGTGCCATCAGTGAGTCAGCGGGGCAGCCCCAGCATTTT	CAISESAGQPQHF
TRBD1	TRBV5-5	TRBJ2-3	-	TGTGCCAGCAGCTTGTTCCAGGGGGCAGATACGCAGTATTTT	CASSLFQGADTQYF
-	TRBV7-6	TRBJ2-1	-	TGTGCCAGCAGCTTAGCGGAGGTGGGGAGCTCCTACAATGAGCAGTTCTTC	CASSLAEVGSSYNEQFF
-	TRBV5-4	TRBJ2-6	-	TGTGCCAGCAGCCGAGGGCAGGTCTCTCGTGGGGCCAACGTCCTGACTTTC	CASSRGQVSRGANVLTF
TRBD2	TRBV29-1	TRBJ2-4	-	TGCAGCGTTGAAACTAGCGGGAGGGGGGACATTCAGTACTTC	CSVETSGRGDIQYF
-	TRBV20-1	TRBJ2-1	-	TGCAGTGCTAGTGGCAGCGCCGCGGGGCAGTTCTTC	CSASGSAAGQFF
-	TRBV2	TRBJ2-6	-	TGTGCCAGCCGTTCTGGGGCCAACGTCCTGACTTTC	CASRSGANVLTF
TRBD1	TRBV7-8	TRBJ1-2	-	TGTGCCAGCAGCCCGGGACAGGAGAACTATGGCTACACCTTC	CASSPGQENYGYTF
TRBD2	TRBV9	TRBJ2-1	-	TGTGCCAGCAGCGTAGGAGCGGGGACTAGCGGGAAGGGGTCCTACAATGAGCAGTTCTTC	CASSVGAGTSGKGSYNEQFF
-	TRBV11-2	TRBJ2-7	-	TGTGCCAGCAGCTTCCTCAGCGCAGCCTACGAGCAGTACTTC	CASSFLSAAYEQYF
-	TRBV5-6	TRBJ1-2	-	TGTGCCAGCAGCCCCTCGGTTGGAGAGGACTATGGCTACACCTTC	CASSPSVGEDYGYTF
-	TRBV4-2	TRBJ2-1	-	TGTGCCAGCAGCCCAGGGGATACTAGCGCAACCTACAATGAGCAGTTCTTC	CASSPGDTSATYNEQFF
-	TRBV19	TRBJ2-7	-	TGTGCCAGTAGTCTCGCGGGGATCGAGCAGTACTTC	CASSLAGIEQYF
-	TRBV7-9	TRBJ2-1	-	TGTGCCAGCAGCTTAAGAGGGTTATTTGTCGATGAGCAGTTCTTC	CASSLRGLFVDEQFF
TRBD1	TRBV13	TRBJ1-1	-	TGTGCCAGCAGCCGAAACGACAGGGCCCATGAAGCTTTCTTT	CASSRNDRAHEAFF
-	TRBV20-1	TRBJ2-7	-	TGCAGTGCTAGTTTGCGGAATCAGAGGTACGAGCAGTACTTC	CSASLRNQRYEQYF
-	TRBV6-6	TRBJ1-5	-	TGTGCCAGCAGTTACGGACAGTCGAATCAGCCCCAGCATTTT	CASSYGQSNQPQHF
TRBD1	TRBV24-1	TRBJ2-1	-	TGTGCCACCAGTGATTGGACAGGTATTGACAATGAGCAGTTCTTC	CATSDWTGIDNEQFF
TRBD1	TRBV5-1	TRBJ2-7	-	TGCGCCAGCAGCTCGACAGGGCCCACCTACGAGCAGTACTTC	CASSSTGPTYEQYF
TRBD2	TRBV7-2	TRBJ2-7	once	TGTGCCAGCAGCTCCGCTATACTAGCGGGAGTAAAAGAGCAGTACTTC	CASSSAILAGVKEQYF
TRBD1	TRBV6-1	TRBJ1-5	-	TGTGCCAGCAGTGACAGGGGGCAGGGGGCACATCAGCCCCAGCATTTT	CASSDRGQGAHQPQHF
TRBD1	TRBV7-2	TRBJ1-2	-	TGTGCCAGCAGCTTGAACAGGGGGCGTGGCTATGGCTACACCTTC	CASSLNRGRGYGYTF